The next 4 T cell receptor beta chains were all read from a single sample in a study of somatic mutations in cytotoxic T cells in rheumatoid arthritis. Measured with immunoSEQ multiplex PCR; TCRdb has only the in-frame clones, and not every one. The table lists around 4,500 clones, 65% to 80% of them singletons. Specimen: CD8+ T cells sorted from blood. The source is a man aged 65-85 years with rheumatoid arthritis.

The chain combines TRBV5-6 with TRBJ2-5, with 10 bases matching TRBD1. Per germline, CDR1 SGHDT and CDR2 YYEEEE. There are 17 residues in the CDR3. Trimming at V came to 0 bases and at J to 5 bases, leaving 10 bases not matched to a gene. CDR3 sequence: CASSLARGQGNAETQYF. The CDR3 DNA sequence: TGTGCCAGCAGCTTGGCAAGGGGACAGGGGAATGCGGAGACCCAGTACTTC.

This CDR3 reads CASRVGQGYAQPQHF. For the CDR3, the DNA is TGTGCCAGCAGGGTCGGGCAGGGGTATGCTCAGCCCCAGCATTTT. The chain couples TRBV27 to TRBJ1-5; TRBD1 is a possible D gene (6 bases). The V and J ends lost 6 bases and 6 bases respectively, with 18 bases between them. The germline V gene has CDR1 MNHEY and CDR2 SMNVEV (reference sequence). The CDR3 length is 15 residues.

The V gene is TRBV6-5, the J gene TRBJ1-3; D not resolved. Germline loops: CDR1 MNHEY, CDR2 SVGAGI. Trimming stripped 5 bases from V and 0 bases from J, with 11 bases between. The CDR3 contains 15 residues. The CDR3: CASSSYWSSGNTIYF. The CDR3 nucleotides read TGTGCCAGCAGTAGCTACTGGAGCTCTGGAAACACCATATATTTT.

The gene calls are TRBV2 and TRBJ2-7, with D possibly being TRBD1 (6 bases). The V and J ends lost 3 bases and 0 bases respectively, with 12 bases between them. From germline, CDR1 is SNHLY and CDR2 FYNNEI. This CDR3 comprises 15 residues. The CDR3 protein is CASSEGDRFSYEQYF. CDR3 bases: TGTGCCAGCAGTGAGGGTGACAGGTTCTCCTACGAGCAGTACTTC.